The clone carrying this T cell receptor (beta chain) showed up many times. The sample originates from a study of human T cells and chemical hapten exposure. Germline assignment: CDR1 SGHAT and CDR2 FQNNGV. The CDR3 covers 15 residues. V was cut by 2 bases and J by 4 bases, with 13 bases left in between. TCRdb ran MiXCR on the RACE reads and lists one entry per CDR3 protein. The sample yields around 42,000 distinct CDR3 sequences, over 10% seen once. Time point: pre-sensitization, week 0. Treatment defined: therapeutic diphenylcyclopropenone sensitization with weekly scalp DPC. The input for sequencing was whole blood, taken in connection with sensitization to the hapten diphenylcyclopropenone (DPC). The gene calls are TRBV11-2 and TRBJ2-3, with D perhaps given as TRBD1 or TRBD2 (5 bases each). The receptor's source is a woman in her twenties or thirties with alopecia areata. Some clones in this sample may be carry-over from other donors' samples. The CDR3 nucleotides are TGTGCCAGCAGCTTATCTGGGGGATTTGCAGATACGCAGTATTTT. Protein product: CASSLSGGFADTQYF. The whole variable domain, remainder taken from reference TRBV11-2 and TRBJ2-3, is EAGVAQSPRYKIIEKRQSVAFWCNPISGHATLYWYQQILGQGPKLLIQFQNNGVVDDSQLPKDRFSAERLKGVDSTLKIQPAKLEDSAVYLCASSLSGGFADTQYFGPGTRLTVL.